A selection of T cell receptor beta chains follows, all from one sample in a study of regulatory and conventional T cells in RAG deficiency. The data were produced by immunoSEQ multiplex PCR, yet TCRdb's version contains in-frame clones alone and is incomplete. Of about 19,000 clones in the sample, approximately 86% were seen once. Separately, the same data were catalogued under a study of regulatory T cells.

The sample consisted of Tregs sorted from blood. The receptors shown here come from a human donor in good health. CDR3s include the opening cysteine and the closing phenylalanine or tryptophan. The order of the fields is clone size, D gene, J gene, V gene, CDR3 DNA, CDR3 protein. A D gene is named only where the DNA matches it firmly. Expanded clones get a size class; other rows say once, few or many, or leave the size out.

.,TRBD1,TRBJ1-1,TRBV7-9,TGTGCCAGCAGCCCCTCCGGGACAGGAGGGACTGAAGCTTTCTTT,CASSPSGTGGTEAFF
.,.,TRBJ2-2,TRBV7-3,TGTGCCAGCAGCTCCCGACAGGCCTGGGGCGGGGAGCTGTTTTTT,CASSSRQAWGGELFF
.,.,TRBJ2-3,TRBV5-4,TGTGCCAGCAGCTTGTCATTAGGGCCCAGCACAGATACGCAGTATTTT,CASSLSLGPSTDTQYF
.,TRBD2,TRBJ2-7,TRBV5-1,TGCGCCAGCAAGCGGACTAGCTCCTCCTACGAGCAGTACTTC,CASKRTSSSYEQYF
.,.,TRBJ1-1,TRBV10-3,TGTGCCATCAGTGGGGACGTGAACACTGAAGCTTTCTTT,CAISGDVNTEAFF
.,TRBD1,TRBJ2-7,TRBV2,TGTGCCAGCAGTGCCGACAGGGGTTACTACGAGCAGTACTTC,CASSADRGYYEQYF
.,.,TRBJ1-4,TRBV4-1,TGCGCCAGCGGCAGACTACTCAATGAAAAACTGTTTTTT,CASGRLLNEKLFF
once,.,TRBJ1-5,TRBV2,TGTGCCAGCAGTCCAACAGGGTTTGAGCCCCAGCATTTT,CASSPTGFEPQHF
.,.,TRBJ2-1,TRBV5-1,TGCGCCAGCAGCGGTGGACGGGGATCCTACAATGAGCAGTTCTTC,CASSGGRGSYNEQFF
.,.,TRBJ2-7,TRBV7-8,TGTGCCAGCAGCTTAGCAGGGGGGTCCTCCTACGAGCAGTACTTC,CASSLAGGSSYEQYF
.,.,TRBJ2-1,TRBV6-5,TGTGCCAGCCATAAAAACAATGAGCAGTTCTTC,CASHKNNEQFF
.,TRBD2,TRBJ2-5,TRBV2,TGTGCCAGCAGTGTCGGGGGGGCTTCGGAGACCCAGTACTTC,CASSVGGASETQYF
.,TRBD2,TRBJ2-1,TRBV9,TGTGCCAGCAGCCCCCGGGTTGGGGCTAGCGGGAGTTTTATGCTCTACAATGAGCAGTTCTTC,CASSPRVGASGSFMLYNEQFF
.,TRBD2,TRBJ2-1,TRBV5-4,TGTGCCAGCAGCTCGGCCGGGACTAGACACAATGAGCAGTTCTTC,CASSSAGTRHNEQFF
once,TRBD1,TRBJ1-6,TRBV6-6,TGTGCCAGCAGTTATGGGACAGGGGGGTATTCACCCCTCCACTTT,CASSYGTGGYSPLHF
few,TRBD1,TRBJ1-3,TRBV7-9,TGTGCCAGCAGAAATAATAACAGGGGGGCCACGGCTGGAAACACCATATATTTT,CASRNNNRGATAGNTIYF
once,TRBD1,TRBJ2-7,TRBV15,TGTGCCACCAGCAAGGACAGGGGCTCCTACGAGCAGTACTTC,CATSKDRGSYEQYF
.,TRBD1,TRBJ2-2,TRBV29-1,TGCAGCGGCCGTGGGACAGGGGGGACCGGGGAGCTGTTTTTT,CSGRGTGGTGELFF
.,TRBD1,TRBJ1-2,TRBV5-1,TGCGCCAGCAGCTTGACCGCACAGGGGCAGTATGGCTACACCTTC,CASSLTAQGQYGYTF
.,.,TRBJ2-7,TRBV6-1,TGTGCCAGCATGATCTCCACTGGCTACGAGCAGTACTTC,CASMISTGYEQYF
once,TRBD2,TRBJ2-2,TRBV9,TGTGCCCGCAGCGTCCCCAAGGGACTAGCGGGGGGGGAGTACACCGGGGAGCTGTTTTTT,CARSVPKGLAGGEYTGELFF
.,.,TRBJ1-2,TRBV6-1,TGTGCCAGCAGTGAAGTGAGCGGAGGCTCAACCTTC,CASSEVSGGSTF
.,.,TRBJ1-2,TRBV9,TGTGCCAGCAGCAAGCGAAGAAATTCTAACTATGGCTACACCTTC,CASSKRRNSNYGYTF
.,.,TRBJ2-1,TRBV11-3,TGTGCCAGCAGCCACCGGGACGGCTCCTACAATGAGCAGTTCTTC,CASSHRDGSYNEQFF
.,.,TRBJ1-1,TRBV28,TGTGCCAGCAGTTTAGGGCGACACACTGAAGCTTTCTTT,CASSLGRHTEAFF
.,TRBD2,TRBJ2-1,TRBV27,TGTGCCAGCAGACTAGGACTAGCGGCCTACAATGAGCAGTTCTTC,CASRLGLAAYNEQFF
few,.,TRBJ2-7,TRBV20-1,TGCAGTGCTCAAACTGGTCTCGAGCAGTACTTC,CSAQTGLEQYF